This TCR beta chain derives from a study of cytotoxic CD8 clonotypes in ibrutinib-treated CLL. Study-wide points: Public clonotypes, rarely seen, contracted or held steady on treatment.

Clones were sequenced by immunoSEQ multiplex PCR, and TCRdb holds only the in-frame ones, with some missing. Of about 200,000 clones in the sample, 55% to 85% were seen once. As for this clone: Its target is not known.

Germline V lookup: CDR1 MGHDK, CDR2 SYGVNS. V was clipped by 5 bases and J by 4 bases, with 6 bases between them. The CDR3 loop spans 12 amino acids. V usage is TRBV25-1 and J usage is TRBJ1-5, with D hard to call. This clonotype originated in a human donor with chronic lymphocytic leukemia. The source was PBMCs, collected after 24 months of ibrutinib treatment. DNA of the CDR3: TGTGCCAGCAGTTTTGGAAATCAGCCCCAGCATTTT. This gives the protein CASSFGNQPQHF.